This T cell receptor beta chain was sequenced in a study of shared clonotypes between healthy human individuals. V dropped 3 bases and J dropped 2; count of bases not matched to a gene: 6. The CDR3 is made up of 15 amino acids. Germline V gene lookup returns CDR1 MDHEN and CDR2 SYDVKM. Participating donors were healthy, HIV-negative adults free of recent acute infections or vaccinations. The assay was immunoSEQ multiplex PCR, and TCRdb's table has in-frame clones only and misses some. This sample has about 490,000 clones, with 79% found just once. The chain has TRBV28 and TRBJ2-5; 7 bases fit TRBD1. This clonotype was obtained from a woman aged 40 to 50 in good health. Some clones in this sample may be carry-over from other donors' samples. The sample taken for sequencing was PBMCs. CDR3 residues: CASSFGGQQQETQYF. DNA of the CDR3: TGTGCCAGCAGTTTTGGGGGACAGCAACAAGAGACCCAGTACTTC. The variable domain in full, with the rest retrieved from reference TRBV28 and TRBJ2-5, is DVKVTQSSRYLVKRTGEKVFLECVQDMDHENMFWYRQDPGLGLRLIYFSYDVKMKEKGDIPEGYSVSREKKERFSLILESASTNQTSMYLCASSFGGQQQETQYFGPGTRLLVL.